The next 21 T cell receptor beta chains were all read from a single sample in a study of shared clonotypes between healthy human individuals. Terminally differentiated effector memory CD45RA+ cells were excluded from the naive CD8 cells, which were CD45RO-negative and positively selected for CCR7. Assay used: immunoSEQ multiplex PCR; TCRdb lists only in-frame clones, some missing. The data contain 1.5 million to 2.5 million clones, roughly 95% of them singletons. Sequencing was performed on naive CD8+ T cells sorted from blood. All receptors derive from a man younger than 35 in good health.

CDR3 in amino acids: CASSTMASVYEQFF. Written as DNA, the CDR3 is TGTGCCAGCAGCACTATGGCTAGCGTCTATGAGCAGTTCTTC. The J gene is TRBJ2-1, the V gene TRBV7-6; a weak D match, TRBD2 (6 bases). V lost 5 bases to trimming and J lost 8 bases, with 16 bases between them. CDR3 size: 14 residues. The germline V gene encodes CDR1 SGHVS and CDR2 FNYEAQ. The variable domain in full, completed from reference TRBV7-6 and TRBJ2-1, reads GAGVSQSPRYKVTKRGQDVALRCDPISGHVSLYWYRQALGQGPEFLTYFNYEAQQDKSGLPNDRFSAERPEGSISTLTIQRTEQRDSAMYRCASSTMASVYEQFFGPGTRLTVL.

This clone was found a few times. The chain has TRBV27 and TRBJ2-7, with D possibly being TRBD2 (5 bases). CDR3 length: 13 amino acids. Germline values: CDR1 MNHEY, CDR2 SMNVEV (reference sequence). With 6 bases removed from V and 5 bases from J, the gap between germline ends came to 14 bases. The CDR3 here is CASSRGRGNEQYF. The DNA for the CDR3 is TGTGCCAGCAGCAGAGGACGGGGAAACGAGCAGTACTTC.

The rearrangement links TRBV27 to TRBJ2-5; D ambiguous. The length of the CDR3 is 15 residues. Germline lookup yields CDR1 MNHEY and CDR2 SMNVEV (reference sequence). Trimming took off 0 bases at V and 1 base at J, with 9 bases between the two ends. The CDR3 reads CASSLSWPTQETQYF. In DNA form, the CDR3 reads TGTGCCAGCAGTTTATCTTGGCCCACCCAAGAGACCCAGTACTTC.

The chain links TRBV2 to TRBJ1-2, with 8 bases lining up with TRBD1. Germline V gives CDR1 SNHLY, CDR2 FYNNEI. This CDR3 spans 12 amino acids. V shed 7 bases, J shed 3 bases, and the junction held 1 base outside the gene matches. CDR3 sequence reads: CASTDRDYGYTF. In DNA form, the CDR3 reads TGTGCCAGCACGGACAGGGACTATGGCTACACCTTC.

The rearrangement uses TRBV19 and TRBJ1-2; D unresolved. Germline CDR1 is LNHDA and CDR2 is SQIVND (reference sequence). Between the trimmed V and J ends, which lost 9 bases and 6 bases, there was a span of 17 bases. The CDR3 length is 13 residues. The CDR3 DNA is TGTGCCAGCCTCCGAGGCTGGGCGGATGGCTACACCTTC. This translates into CASLRGWADGYTF.

The rearrangement links TRBV4-3 to TRBJ1-2, with TRBD1 matching 7 bases. The CDR3 has 14 residues. The V gene's germline CDR1 is LGHNA and CDR2 YSLEER. The junction had 1 base not matched to a gene; V was cut back by 0 bases and J by 3 bases. CDR3 region: CASSQDGTDYGYTF. DNA for the CDR3: TGCGCCAGCAGCCAAGACGGGACAGACTATGGCTACACCTTC.

J is TRBJ1-2 and V is TRBV5-1; a weak D match, TRBD1 (5 bases). The CDR3 consists of 14 residues. V was pared by 6 bases and J by 4 bases, with 16 bases between. Germline lookup yields CDR1 SGHRS and CDR2 YFSETQ. CDR3 region: CASNPTALPYGYTF. CDR3 coding DNA: TGCGCCAGCAACCCGACAGCGCTACCCTATGGCTACACCTTC.

The rearrangement uses TRBV15 and TRBJ2-7; D gene ambiguous. Per the germline V gene, CDR1 is LNHNV and CDR2 is YYDKDF (reference sequence). The V gene lost 6 bases and the J gene lost 4 bases, with 16 bases spanning the gap. There are 14 residues in the CDR3. In nucleotides, the CDR3 is TGTGCCACCAGTACTGACCTTACGCGTTACGAGCAGTACTTC. This gives the protein CATSTDLTRYEQYF.

The V call is TRBV27, the J call TRBJ1-5; D is unclear. The CDR3 has 20 amino acids. Trimming removed 4 bases at V and 4 bases at J, with 29 bases between. Looked up from germline, CDR1 is MNHEY and CDR2 is SMNVEV (reference sequence). CDR3 amino acids: CASSSLPGLTSILGNQPQHF. The CDR3 nucleotides read TGTGCCAGCAGTTCCTTACCTGGTCTCACCTCAATCCTAGGGAATCAGCCCCAGCATTTT.

The chain has TRBV19 and TRBJ2-1; 10 nucleotides line up with TRBD2. Trimming took 4 bases from V and 5 from J; bases not matched to a gene: 5. The CDR3 runs to 15 residues. The germline CDR1 and CDR2 sequences are LNHDA and SQIVND (reference sequence). The CDR3 sequence: CASSTLAGVDNEQFF. Here the CDR3 DNA reads TGTGCCAGTAGTACCCTAGCGGGAGTGGACAATGAGCAGTTCTTC.

The V gene is TRBV29-1, the J gene TRBJ1-1; 9 bases line up with TRBD1. The CDR3 is made up of 17 amino acids. Germline values: CDR1 SQVTM, CDR2 ANQGSEA. The V segment lost 4 bases and the J segment 1 base; nucleotides outside the gene matches: 13. CDR3 in amino acids: CSVAYVQGAGENTEAFF. In DNA form, the CDR3 reads TGCAGCGTTGCCTACGTACAGGGGGCCGGGGAGAACACTGAAGCTTTCTTT.

The V call is TRBV30, the J call TRBJ2-3; D unclear. Trimming left V 2 bases short and J 0 bases short, with 15 bases between. The CDR3 runs to 16 residues. Germline lookup yields CDR1 GTSNPN and CDR2 SVGIG (reference sequence). Here the CDR3 reads CAWSLLFGPSTDTQYF. Here the CDR3 DNA reads TGTGCCTGGAGTCTCCTTTTCGGCCCTAGCACAGATACGCAGTATTTT.

Comments on this clone: The same CDR3 also results from other DNA sequences found in this sample. V usage is TRBV18 and J usage is TRBJ2-7; a possible D gene is TRBD1 (5 bases). V was shortened by 1 base and J by 3 bases, with 7 bases between the two germline ends. The CDR3 totals 13 residues. CDR1 is KGHSH, CDR2 LQKENI, per germline. The CDR3 spells CASSPRDSYEQYF. The CDR3 DNA reads as TGTGCCAGCTCACCACGAGACAGCTACGAGCAGTACTTC.

The V call is TRBV4-3, the J call TRBJ2-7, with 11 bases matching TRBD2. This CDR3 region has 15 residues. The germline V gene encodes CDR1 LGHNA and CDR2 YSLEER. V trimming: 3 bases; J trimming: 6 bases; junction bases outside the gene matches: 7. The chain's CDR3 is CASSQQLAGVSEQYF. In nucleotides, the CDR3 is TGCGCCAGCAGCCAGCAACTAGCGGGAGTCTCCGAGCAGTACTTC.

This chain connects TRBV4-2 to TRBJ2-7, with 12 bases lining up with TRBD2. The junction had 5 bases not matched to a gene; V was cut back by 3 bases and J by 2 bases. Germline V gene sequence: CDR1 LGHNA, CDR2 YNFKEQ. The length of the CDR3 is 16 residues. The CDR3: CASSQVGLAGTYEQYF. The DNA of the CDR3 is TGTGCCAGCAGCCAGGTAGGACTAGCGGGAACCTACGAGCAGTACTTC.

The genes are TRBV4-1 and TRBJ2-2, with D maybe TRBD2 (5 bases). CDR1 is MGHRA, CDR2 YSYEKL, per germline. The CDR3 totals 13 residues. Trimming took 10 bases from V and 1 from J, leaving 10 bases between them. The CDR3 spells CATLGGNTGELFF. CDR3 coding DNA: TGCGCCACCCTCGGAGGGAACACCGGGGAGCTGTTTTTT.

About this clone itself: Other DNA sequences of this sample code for an identical CDR3. The V call is TRBV5-6, the J call TRBJ2-1; TRBD1 matches 7 bases. This CDR3 spans 13 amino acids. V dropped 2 bases and J dropped 7; count of bases not matched to a gene: 3. Per germline, CDR1 SGHDT and CDR2 YYEEEE. The CDR3 loop is CASSFGTVNEQFF. The CDR3 DNA reads as TGTGCCAGCAGCTTTGGGACAGTTAATGAGCAGTTCTTC.

This clone was counted a single time. This same CDR3 is encoded by further DNA sequences in the sample. The chain has TRBV6-6 and TRBJ2-2; 7 bases are shared with TRBD2. Germline loops: CDR1 MNHNY, CDR2 SVGAGI (reference sequence). J lost 1 base, V lost 2 bases, and 1 base had no gene match. The CDR3 loop spans 15 amino acids. Here the CDR3 DNA reads TGTGCCAGCAGTTACGAGCGGGGGAACACCGGGGAGCTGTTTTTT. This encodes CASSYERGNTGELFF.

V usage is TRBV18 and J usage is TRBJ1-1; 8 nucleotides align to TRBD1. The germline gives CDR1 KGHSH, CDR2 LQKENI. V dropped 9 bases and J dropped 1; count of bases not matched to a gene: 10. The CDR3 contains 15 residues. The CDR3 here is CASKSGGGPNTEAFF. The CDR3 DNA reads TGTGCCAGTAAATCAGGGGGCGGTCCGAACACTGAAGCTTTCTTT.

The chain carries TRBV5-5 and TRBJ2-7; D ambiguous. CDR1 SGHKS and CDR2 YYEKEE come from the germline V gene (reference sequence). This CDR3 is 14 amino acids long. V was shortened by 4 bases and J by 2 bases, with 13 bases between the two germline ends. The CDR3 DNA reads TGTGCCAGCAGCCCGACACCAATAACCTACGAGCAGTACTTC. Its translation is CASSPTPITYEQYF.

Note on this clone: Other DNA variants within this sample encode the same CDR3. The chain links TRBV13 to TRBJ2-7; D is unresolved. The CDR3 is 13 amino acids. Germline V gene sequence: CDR1 PRHDT, CDR2 FYEKMQ (reference sequence). Trimming took 5 bases from V and 0 from J, leaving 8 bases between them. The DNA of the CDR3 is TGTGCCAGCAGCCTTGGGCACTCCTACGAGCAGTACTTC. Its translation: CASSLGHSYEQYF.